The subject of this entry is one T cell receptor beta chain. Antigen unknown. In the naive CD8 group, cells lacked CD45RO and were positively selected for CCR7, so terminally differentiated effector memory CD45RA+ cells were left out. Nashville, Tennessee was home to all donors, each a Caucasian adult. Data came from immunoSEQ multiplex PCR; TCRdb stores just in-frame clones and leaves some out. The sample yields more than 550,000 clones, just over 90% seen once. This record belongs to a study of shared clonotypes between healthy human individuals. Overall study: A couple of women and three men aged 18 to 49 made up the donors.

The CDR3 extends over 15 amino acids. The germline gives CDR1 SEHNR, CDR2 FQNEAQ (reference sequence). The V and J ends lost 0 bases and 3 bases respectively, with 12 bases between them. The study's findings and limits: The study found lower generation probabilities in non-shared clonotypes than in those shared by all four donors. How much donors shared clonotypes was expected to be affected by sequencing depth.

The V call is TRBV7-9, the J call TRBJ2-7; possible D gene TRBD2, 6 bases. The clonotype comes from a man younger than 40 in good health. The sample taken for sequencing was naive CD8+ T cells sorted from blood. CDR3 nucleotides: TGTGCCAGCAGCTTAGCGGCAGGGAGGTTCTACGAGCAGTACTTC. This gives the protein CASSLAAGRFYEQYF. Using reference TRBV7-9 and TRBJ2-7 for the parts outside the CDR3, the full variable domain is DTGVSQNPRHKITKRGQNVTFRCDPISEHNRLYWYRQTLGQGPEFLTYFQNEAQLEKSRLLSDRFSAERPKGSFSTLEIQRTEQGDSAMYLCASSLAAGRFYEQYFGPGTRLTVT.